A single sample is the source of the 23 T cell receptor beta chains below, sequenced in a study of T cells in Graves' hyperthyroidism and ophthalmopathy. TCR beta CDR3 regions were amplified from RNA transcripts. First-round RT-PCR targeting the TCR CDR3 was performed with the HTBI primer set. Via MiXCR, TCRdb re-called the multiplex PCR reads, giving one row per CDR3 protein. Of about 600,000 distinct CDR3 sequences in the sample, 14% are singletons; the top ten hold approximately 6.4%. Material for sequencing was blood. The receptors were sampled from a woman younger than 30 with Graves' ophthalmopathy.

The chain uses TRBV5-6 and TRBJ2-4, with D possibly TRBD2 on 5 matching bases. The CDR3 totals 17 residues. The germline gives CDR1 SGHDT, CDR2 YYEEEE. Trimming took off 5 bases at V and 0 bases at J, with 18 bases between the two ends. CDR3 in amino acids: CASRSQTKSLAKNIQYF. The CDR3 DNA is TGTGCCAGCAGGTCACAGACTAAATCCTTAGCCAAAAACATTCAGTACTTC. Full variable domain (rest looked up from reference TRBV5-6 and TRBJ2-4): DAGVTQSPTHLIKTRGQQVTLRCSPKSGHDTVSWYQQALGQGPQFIFQYYEEEERQRGNFPDRFSGHQFPNYSSELNVNALLLGDSALYLCASRSQTKSLAKNIQYFGAGTRLSVL.

This clonotype was recorded a few times. The V call is TRBV9, the J call TRBJ2-7, with 8 bases identical to TRBD2. V lost 0 bases, J lost 2 bases, and 4 bases stayed unmatched. Germline V gives CDR1 SGDLS, CDR2 YYNGEE. This CDR3 spans 15 amino acids. The CDR3 DNA reads TGTGCCAGCAGCGTAGAGGCGGGAGGTACCTACGAGCAGTACTTC. Protein product: CASSVEAGGTYEQYF.

Many counts were recorded for this clonotype. The V and J genes are TRBV28 and TRBJ1-2; D uncertain. The CDR3 consists of 12 residues. Germline CDR1 is MDHEN and CDR2 is SYDVKM. V shed 2 bases and J shed 7 bases, with 8 bases lying between them. Written as DNA, the CDR3 is TGTGCCAGCAGTTTACGAGGGCTTGGCTACACCTTC. This sequence encodes CASSLRGLGYTF.

At least ten counts were recorded for this clonotype. The chain uses TRBV28 and TRBJ2-5; no clear D gene. This CDR3 region has 13 residues. The germline V and J ends were trimmed by 2 bases and 5 bases, with 9 bases remaining between them. Germline V gene lookup returns CDR1 MDHEN and CDR2 SYDVKM. CDR3 region: CASSLVSGETQYF. Written as DNA, the CDR3 is TGTGCCAGCAGTTTAGTCTCCGGGGAGACCCAGTACTTC.

This clonotype has just a few counts. It may be a read error: a sequence one base away is much more abundant. The chain uses TRBV7-2 and TRBJ2-2, with unresolved D. The CDR3 length is 12 residues. The germline V and J ends were trimmed by 5 bases and 7 bases, with 8 bases remaining between them. Germline CDR1 reads SGHTA; CDR2 reads FQGNSA. The CDR3, as DNA: TGTGCCAGCAGCCGAGGCAACGGGGAGCTGTTTTTT. Translated, it gives CASSRGNGELFF.

This clonotype was seen at least ten times. The chain recombines TRBV20-1 with TRBJ2-1; tentatively, D is TRBD2 (5 bases). Germline-derived CDR1 and CDR2 are DFQATT and SNEGSKA (reference sequence). V lost 1 base, J lost 7 bases, and 11 bases lay in between. The CDR3 is 13 amino acids. CDR3 nucleotide sequence: TGCAGTGCTAGAGCAGGCCGAGGGAATGAGCAGTTCTTC. Its translation is CSARAGRGNEQFF.

This clonotype was picked up a small number of times. The V call is TRBV28, the J call TRBJ1-4, with TRBD1 matching 10 bases. V gave up 6 bases and J gave up 7 bases; unmatched junction bases: 5. The CDR3 is 14 residues long. From germline, CDR1 is MDHEN and CDR2 SYDVKM. As DNA, the CDR3 is TGTGCCAGCAGACTGACAGGGGGCTTTGAAAAACTGTTTTTT. Translation: CASRLTGGFEKLFF.

This clonotype showed up many times. The gene calls are TRBV13 and TRBJ2-1; 7 bases map to TRBD2. Germline assignment: CDR1 PRHDT and CDR2 FYEKMQ (reference sequence). The CDR3 spans 16 residues. After removal of 4 bases from V and 8 bases from J, the junction contained 14 bases not matched to a gene. In DNA, the CDR3 is TGTGCCAGCAGCTCCGACGAGGGGCGGGAGCCATATGAGCAGTTCTTC. This sequence encodes CASSSDEGREPYEQFF. Using reference TRBV13 and TRBJ2-1 for the parts outside the CDR3, the full variable domain is AAGVIQSPRHLIKEKRETATLKCYPIPRHDTVYWYQQGPGQDPQFLISFYEKMQSDKGSIPDRFSAQQFSDYHSELNMSSLELGDSALYFCASSSDEGREPYEQFFGPGTRLTVL.

J is TRBJ1-2 and V is TRBV6-5; 8 bases line up with TRBD1. Looked up from germline, CDR1 is MNHEY and CDR2 is SVGAGI. This CDR3 is 17 amino acids long. Trimming cost V 2 bases and J 5 bases; bases outside gene matches: 13. CDR3 protein: CASSYQAGGRGDYGYTF. CDR3 in DNA: TGTGCCAGCAGTTACCAGGCAGGGGGCCGAGGAGATTATGGCTACACCTTC.

V usage is TRBV11-3 and J usage is TRBJ1-1, with 7 bases identical to TRBD1. This CDR3 is built from 15 residues. V lost 1 base to trimming and J lost 1 base; unmatched junction nucleotides: 3. Germline V lookup: CDR1 SGHNT, CDR2 YENEEA. The CDR3 sequence: CASSLVGTENTEAFF. The CDR3 coding sequence is TGTGCCAGCAGCTTAGTGGGGACAGAGAACACTGAAGCTTTCTTT.

This clonotype was detected once. V is TRBV30 and J is TRBJ2-3, with 8 bases matching TRBD1. Germline loops: CDR1 GTSNPN, CDR2 SVGIG (reference sequence). V shed 4 bases, J shed 2 bases, and the junction held 2 bases outside the gene matches. The CDR3 spans 13 residues. CDR3 sequence (DNA): TGTGCCTGGAACAGGGGGGCCACAGATACGCAGTATTTT. Translating gives CAWNRGATDTQYF.

The chain is built from TRBV20-1 and TRBJ1-1, with D unclear. Germline V lookup: CDR1 DFQATT, CDR2 SNEGSKA (reference sequence). This CDR3 has 11 amino acids. Trimming took 6 bases from V and 5 from J, leaving 10 bases between them. The CDR3 loop reads CSAPRETEAFF. The DNA of the CDR3 is TGCAGTGCCCCGAGAGAGACTGAAGCTTTCTTT.

Points on this clonotype: This may arise from a read error, as a much more abundant clone is one base away. The chain has TRBV18 and TRBJ1-5, with 8 positions matching TRBD1. Trimming at V came to 1 base and at J to 5 bases, leaving 7 bases not matched to a gene. The CDR3 loop spans 16 amino acids. Germline loops: CDR1 KGHSH, CDR2 LQKENI. The CDR3 coding sequence is TGTGCCAGCTCACCACGGCCAGGGGGCGCGGATCAGCCCCAGCATTTT. Translated, it gives CASSPRPGGADQPQHF. Full variable domain (remainder filled in from reference TRBV18 and TRBJ1-5): NAGVMQNPRHLVRRRGQEARLRCSPMKGHSHVYWYRQLPEEGLKFMVYLQKENIIDESGMPKERFSAEFPKEGPSILRIQQVVRGDSAAYFCASSPRPGGADQPQHFGDGTRLSIL.

This clonotype was counted ten times or more. An end of the junction does not agree with germline; a read error may underlie this. The chain has TRBV7-7 and TRBJ2-2; the D gene is possibly TRBD1 (6 bases). From germline, CDR1 is SSHAT and CDR2 FNYEAQ (reference sequence). The CDR3 covers 18 residues. The CDR3 region is CASSLALLGRDTTGELFF. The DNA for the CDR3 is TGTGCTAGCAGCTTAGCGCTACTCGGCAGGGACACGACCGGGGAGCTGTTTTTT.

In this sample, this clonotype turned up many times. The chain couples TRBV7-2 to TRBJ1-1; D not resolved. V was shortened by 5 bases and J by 5 bases, with 15 bases between the two germline ends. Germline V gives CDR1 SGHTA, CDR2 FQGNSA. CDR3 length: 14 residues. The CDR3 loop reads CASSAVLSGTEAFF. CDR3 sequence (DNA): TGTGCCAGCAGCGCTGTCCTCTCGGGAACTGAAGCTTTCTTT.

This clonotype has ten or more counts. The rearrangement uses TRBV7-9 and TRBJ2-2, with 7 bases lining up with TRBD1. Per the germline V gene, CDR1 is SEHNR and CDR2 is FQNEAQ (reference sequence). Trimming took 3 bases from V and 5 from J; bases not matched to a gene: 3. The CDR3 consists of 14 residues. The CDR3, as DNA: TGTGCCAGCAGCTTGCAGGGGGAGACCGGGGAGCTGTTTTTT. It yields the protein CASSLQGETGELFF.

This clonotype came up many times. The V and J genes are TRBV27 and TRBJ2-5, with TRBD1 matching 7 bases. J lost 5 bases, V lost 6 bases, and 9 bases had no gene match. CDR1 is MNHEY and CDR2 is SMNVEV in the germline V gene (reference sequence). The CDR3 totals 14 residues. CDR3 sequence (DNA): TGTGCCAGCAGGCGGCTACAGGGGATGGAGACCCAGTACTTC. Protein: CASRRLQGMETQYF.

In this sample, this clonotype turned up many times. The DNA for the CDR3 is TGCGCCAGCAGCTTGGGCCGGGACAGTAGATACCAAGAGACCCAGTACTTC. It translates to CASSLGRDSRYQETQYF. This chain joins TRBV5-1 and TRBJ2-5; TRBD1 matches 7 bases. V lost 0 bases and J lost 0; bases outside the gene matches: 8. The CDR3 runs 17 residues. CDR1 and CDR2 from the germline V gene are SGHRS and YFSETQ.

This clonotype appeared many times. The J gene is TRBJ1-5, the V gene TRBV7-9; 7 bases line up with TRBD1. Per germline, CDR1 SEHNR and CDR2 FQNEAQ (reference sequence). Trimming removed 4 bases from V and 0 bases from J; junction bases left unmatched: 6. CDR3 length: 16 residues. The CDR3 bases are TGTGCCAGCAGCTCAAACCAGGGGGATAGCAATCAGCCCCAGCATTTT. It translates to CASSSNQGDSNQPQHF.

CDR3 coding DNA: TGTGCTTCTAAGGCAGGGGGGGCATACACTGAAGCTTTCTTT. This encodes CASKAGGAYTEAFF. V is TRBV7-9 and J is TRBJ1-1; 7 bases fit TRBD1. The CDR3 spans 14 residues. CDR1 and CDR2 from the germline V gene are SEHNR and FQNEAQ (reference sequence).

This clonotype was detected only a few times. The genes are TRBV7-6 and TRBJ2-7; D possibly matches TRBD1 or TRBD2 (6 bases each). This CDR3 contains 15 residues. The germline V gene encodes CDR1 SGHVS and CDR2 FNYEAQ. The germline V and J ends were trimmed by 5 bases and 0 bases, with 14 bases remaining between them. The CDR3 DNA reads TGTGCCAGCAGCCCCGAGGGGGGCCGCTCCTACGAGCAGTACTTC. Translation: CASSPEGGRSYEQYF.

This clonotype was observed at least ten times. The chain carries TRBV28 and TRBJ2-2; D unclear. Trimming cost V 3 bases and J 4 bases, with 9 bases left between them. CDR1 and CDR2 from the germline V gene are MDHEN and SYDVKM. The CDR3 totals 14 residues. The CDR3 DNA follows: TGTGCCAGCAGTTTGGACGGGCGCACCGGGGAGCTGTTTTTT. Its translation is CASSLDGRTGELFF.

This clonotype showed up many times. V usage is TRBV2 and J usage is TRBJ2-1; 9 bases are a match to TRBD2. Germline V gene data show CDR1 as SNHLY and CDR2 as FYNNEI. The CDR3 loop spans 18 amino acids. J was trimmed by 3 bases and V by 6 bases; bases with no gene match: 15. The CDR3 bases are TGTGCCAGCAGCACACTTCCTCCCAGCGGGAGGTACTACAATGAGCAGTTCTTC. Translation gives CASSTLPPSGRYYNEQFF.